Here is one T cell receptor beta chain with its context. The ends were cut back, 1 base at V and 1 base at J, with 13 bases in the middle. The germline V gene has CDR1 DFQATT and CDR2 SNEGSKA (reference sequence). The CDR3 sequence is 15 residues long. TCRdb itself ran the RT-PCR reads through MiXCR, one entry per CDR3 protein. The sample holds fewer than 800,000 distinct CDR3 sequences, 12% to 15% seen once. This rearrangement joins TRBV20-1 to TRBJ1-1; D remains ambiguous. Sequenced input: memory CD4+ T cells from blood. The sequence was collected from a female donor in good health, serving as a healthy control. The CDR3: CSARVLMTRNTEAFF. The CDR3 DNA reads TGCAGTGCTAGAGTTCTAATGACAAGGAACACTGAAGCTTTCTTT.